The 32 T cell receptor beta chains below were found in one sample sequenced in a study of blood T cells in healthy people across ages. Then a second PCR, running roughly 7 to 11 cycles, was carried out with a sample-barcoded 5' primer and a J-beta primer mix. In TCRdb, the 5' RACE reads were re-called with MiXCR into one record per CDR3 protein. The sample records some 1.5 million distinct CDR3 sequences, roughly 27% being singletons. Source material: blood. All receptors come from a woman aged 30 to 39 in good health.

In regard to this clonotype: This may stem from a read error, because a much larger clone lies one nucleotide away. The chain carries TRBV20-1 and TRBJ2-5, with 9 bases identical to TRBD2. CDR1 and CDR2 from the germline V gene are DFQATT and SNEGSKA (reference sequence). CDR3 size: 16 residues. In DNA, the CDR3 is TGCAGTGCTAGTCGGTCCGGGCGGGGGGGCCAAGAGACCCAGTGCTTC. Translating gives CSASRSGRGGQETQCF.

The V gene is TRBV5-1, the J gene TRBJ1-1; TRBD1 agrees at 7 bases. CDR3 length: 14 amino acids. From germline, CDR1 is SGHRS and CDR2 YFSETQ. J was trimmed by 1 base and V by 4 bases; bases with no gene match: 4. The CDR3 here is CASSGGQPNTEAFF. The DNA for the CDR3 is TGCGCCAGCAGCGGGGGACAGCCGAACACTGAAGCTTTCTTT.

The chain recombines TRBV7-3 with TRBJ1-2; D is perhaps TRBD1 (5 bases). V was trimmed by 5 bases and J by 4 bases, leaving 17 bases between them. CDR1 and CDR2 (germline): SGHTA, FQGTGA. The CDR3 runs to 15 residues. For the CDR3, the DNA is TGTGCCAGCAGCCCCGACCCCGGGACCCGCTATGGCTACACCTTC. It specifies CASSPDPGTRYGYTF.

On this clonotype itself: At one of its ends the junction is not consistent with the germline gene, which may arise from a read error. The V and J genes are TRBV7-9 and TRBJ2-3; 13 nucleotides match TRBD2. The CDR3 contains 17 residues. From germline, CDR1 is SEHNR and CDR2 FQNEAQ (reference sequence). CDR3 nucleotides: TGTGCCTGCAGTTCTCCCGGGACTAGCGGGGACTTAGATACGCAGTATTTT. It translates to CACSSPGTSGDLDTQYF.

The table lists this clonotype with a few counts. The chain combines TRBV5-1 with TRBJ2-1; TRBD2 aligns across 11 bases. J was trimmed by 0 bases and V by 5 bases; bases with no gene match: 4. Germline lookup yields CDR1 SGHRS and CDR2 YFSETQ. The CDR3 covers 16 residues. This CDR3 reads CASRTSGATSYNEQFF. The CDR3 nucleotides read TGCGCCAGCAGGACTAGCGGGGCCACCTCCTACAATGAGCAGTTCTTC.

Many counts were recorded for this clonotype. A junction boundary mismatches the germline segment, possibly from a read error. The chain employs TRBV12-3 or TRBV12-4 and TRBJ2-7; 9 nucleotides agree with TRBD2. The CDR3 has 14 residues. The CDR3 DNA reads TGCGCCAGCAGCTTGACTAGCGGTGACTACGAGCAGTACTTC. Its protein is CASSLTSGDYEQYF.

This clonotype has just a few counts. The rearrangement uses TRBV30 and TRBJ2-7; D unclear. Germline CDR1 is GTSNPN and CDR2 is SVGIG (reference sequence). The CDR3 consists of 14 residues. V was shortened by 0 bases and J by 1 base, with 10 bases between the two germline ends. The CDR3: CAWSVALRSYEQYF. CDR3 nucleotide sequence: TGTGCCTGGAGTGTAGCTCTCAGATCCTACGAGCAGTACTTC. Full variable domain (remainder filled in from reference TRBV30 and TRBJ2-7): SQTIHQWPATLVQPVGSPLSLECTVEGTSNPNLYWYRQAAGRGLQLLFYSVGIGQISSEVPQNLSASRPQDRQFILSSKKLLLSDSGFYLCAWSVALRSYEQYFGPGTRLTVT.

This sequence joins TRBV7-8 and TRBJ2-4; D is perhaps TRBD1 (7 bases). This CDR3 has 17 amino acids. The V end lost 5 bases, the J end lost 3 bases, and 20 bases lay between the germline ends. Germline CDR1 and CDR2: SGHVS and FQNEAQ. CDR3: CASSPRRGRLVKNIQYF. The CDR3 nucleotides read TGTGCCAGCAGCCCTCGGAGGGGGCGGCTTGTCAAAAACATTCAGTACTTC.

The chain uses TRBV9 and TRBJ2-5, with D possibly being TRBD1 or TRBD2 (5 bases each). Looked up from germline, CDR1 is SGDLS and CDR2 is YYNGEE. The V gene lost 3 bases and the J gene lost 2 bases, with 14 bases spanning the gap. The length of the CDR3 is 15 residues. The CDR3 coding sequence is TGTGCCAGCAGCGAGGGACGGAGAAGTCAAGAGACCCAGTACTTC. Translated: CASSEGRRSQETQYF.

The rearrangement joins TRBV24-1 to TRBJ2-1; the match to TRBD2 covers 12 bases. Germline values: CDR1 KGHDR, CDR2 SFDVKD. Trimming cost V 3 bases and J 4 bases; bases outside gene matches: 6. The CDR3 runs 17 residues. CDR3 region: CATSDSRTSGDYNEQFF. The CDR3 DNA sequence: TGTGCCACCAGTGATAGCAGGACTAGCGGGGATTACAATGAGCAGTTCTTC.

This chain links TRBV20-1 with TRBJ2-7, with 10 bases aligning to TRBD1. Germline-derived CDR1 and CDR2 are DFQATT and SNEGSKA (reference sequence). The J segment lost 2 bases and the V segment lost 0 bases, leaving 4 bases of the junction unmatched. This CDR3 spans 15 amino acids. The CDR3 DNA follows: TGCAGTGCTAGAGATAGGGGGACAGGGGCCTACGAGCAGTACTTC. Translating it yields CSARDRGTGAYEQYF.

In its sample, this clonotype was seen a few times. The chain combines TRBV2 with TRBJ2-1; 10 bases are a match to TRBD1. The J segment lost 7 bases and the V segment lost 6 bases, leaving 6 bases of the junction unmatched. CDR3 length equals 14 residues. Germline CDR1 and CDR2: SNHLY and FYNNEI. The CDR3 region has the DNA TGTGCCAGCAGCCGACAGGGGGCTTGGAATGAGCAGTTCTTC. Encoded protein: CASSRQGAWNEQFF.

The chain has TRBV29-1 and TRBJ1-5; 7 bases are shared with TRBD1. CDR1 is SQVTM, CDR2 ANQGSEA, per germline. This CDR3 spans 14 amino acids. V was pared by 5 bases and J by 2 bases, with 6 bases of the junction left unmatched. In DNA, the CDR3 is TGCAGCGTTATACTTACAGGGGGCAATCAGCCCCAGCATTTT. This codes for CSVILTGGNQPQHF.

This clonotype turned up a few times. CDR3 DNA: TGTGCCAGCAGCTTGTATAGCGGACTAACAGATACGCAGTATTTT. Its protein is CASSLYSGLTDTQYF. J is TRBJ2-3 and V is TRBV5-6, with D perhaps matching TRBD2 (6 bases). There are 15 residues in the CDR3. CDR1 is SGHDT and CDR2 is YYEEEE in the germline V gene. V lost 1 base and J lost 3, with 12 bases in between.

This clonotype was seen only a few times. The CDR3, as DNA: TGCGCCAGCAGACCAAGCGGGGATGAGCAGTTCTTC. It codes for CASRPSGDEQFF. The J gene is TRBJ2-1, the V gene TRBV5-1; 7 bases line up with TRBD2. Unmatched junction bases numbered 4, after V lost 5 bases and J lost 8 bases. The CDR3 loop spans 12 amino acids. From germline, CDR1 is SGHRS and CDR2 YFSETQ.

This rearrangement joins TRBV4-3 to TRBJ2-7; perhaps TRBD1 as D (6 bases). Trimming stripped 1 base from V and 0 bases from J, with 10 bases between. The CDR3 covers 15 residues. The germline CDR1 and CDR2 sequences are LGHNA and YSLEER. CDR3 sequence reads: CASSQAQGSSYEQYF. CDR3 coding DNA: TGCGCCAGCAGCCAAGCCCAGGGGTCCTCCTACGAGCAGTACTTC.

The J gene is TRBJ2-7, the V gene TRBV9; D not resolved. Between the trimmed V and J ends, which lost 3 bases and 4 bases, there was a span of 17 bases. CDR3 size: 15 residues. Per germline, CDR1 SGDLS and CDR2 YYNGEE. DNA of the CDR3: TGTGCCAGCAGCGCTAGGGAAGACTCGAAATACGAGCAGTACTTC. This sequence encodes CASSAREDSKYEQYF.

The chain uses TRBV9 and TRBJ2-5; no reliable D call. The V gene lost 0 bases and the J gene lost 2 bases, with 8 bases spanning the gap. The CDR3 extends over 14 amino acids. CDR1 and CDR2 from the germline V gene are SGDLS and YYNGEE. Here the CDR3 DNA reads TGTGCCAGCAGCGTAGTCGGTAATCAAGAGACCCAGTACTTC. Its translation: CASSVVGNQETQYF.

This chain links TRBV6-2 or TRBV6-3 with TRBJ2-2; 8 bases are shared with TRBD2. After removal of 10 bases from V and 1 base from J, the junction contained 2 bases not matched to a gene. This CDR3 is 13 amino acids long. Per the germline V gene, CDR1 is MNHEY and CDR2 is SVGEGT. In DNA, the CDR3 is TGTGCCACCGGGACTAGGAACACCGGGGAGCTGTTTTTT. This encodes CATGTRNTGELFF.

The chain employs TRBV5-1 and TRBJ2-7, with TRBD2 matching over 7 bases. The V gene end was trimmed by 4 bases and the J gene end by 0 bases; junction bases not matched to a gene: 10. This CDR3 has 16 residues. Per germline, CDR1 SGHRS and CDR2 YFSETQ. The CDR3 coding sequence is TGCGCCAGCAGCCTAACGGCGAGCGGGGACTCCTACGAGCAGTACTTC. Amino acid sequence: CASSLTASGDSYEQYF. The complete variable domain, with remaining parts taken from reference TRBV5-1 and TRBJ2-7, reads KAGVTQTPRYLIKTRGQQVTLSCSPISGHRSVSWYQQTPGQGLQFLFEYFSETQRNKGNFPGRFSGRQFSNSRSEMNVSTLELGDSALYLCASSLTASGDSYEQYFGPGTRLTVT.

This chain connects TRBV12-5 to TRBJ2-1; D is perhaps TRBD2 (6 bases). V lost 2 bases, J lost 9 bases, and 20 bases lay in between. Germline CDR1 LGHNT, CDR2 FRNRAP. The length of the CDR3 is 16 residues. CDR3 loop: CASGLPFGAGIGEQFF. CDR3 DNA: TGTGCTAGTGGTTTGCCCTTCGGGGCGGGGATTGGTGAGCAGTTCTTC.

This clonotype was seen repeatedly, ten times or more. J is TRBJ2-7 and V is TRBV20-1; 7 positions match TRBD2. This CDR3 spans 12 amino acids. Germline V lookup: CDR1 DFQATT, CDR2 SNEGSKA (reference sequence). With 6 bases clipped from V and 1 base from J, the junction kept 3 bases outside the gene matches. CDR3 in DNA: TGCAGTGCCGAACTAGCGTCCTACGAGCAGTACTTC. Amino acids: CSAELASYEQYF.

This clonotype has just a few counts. The CDR3 spells CSARDPQRNSYEQYF. The CDR3 region has the DNA TGCAGTGCTAGAGATCCTCAGCGGAATTCCTACGAGCAGTACTTC. The chain is built from TRBV20-1 and TRBJ2-7, with D possibly matching TRBD2 (5 bases). V lost 0 bases, J lost 1 base, and 13 bases lay in between. Germline V gene data show CDR1 as DFQATT and CDR2 as SNEGSKA (reference sequence). The CDR3 contains 15 residues.

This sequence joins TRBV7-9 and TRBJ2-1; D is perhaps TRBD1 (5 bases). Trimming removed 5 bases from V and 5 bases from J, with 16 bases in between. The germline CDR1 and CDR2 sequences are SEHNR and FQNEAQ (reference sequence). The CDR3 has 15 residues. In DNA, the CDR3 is TGTGCCAGCAGCCCACCCGGAGACAGAAACAATGAGCAGTTCTTC. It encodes CASSPPGDRNNEQFF.

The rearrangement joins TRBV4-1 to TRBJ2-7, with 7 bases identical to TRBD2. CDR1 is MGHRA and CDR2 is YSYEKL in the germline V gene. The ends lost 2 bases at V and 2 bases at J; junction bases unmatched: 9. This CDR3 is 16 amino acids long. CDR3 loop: CASSQPARERPYEQYF. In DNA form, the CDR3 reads TGCGCCAGCAGCCAACCAGCGCGGGAGCGGCCCTACGAGCAGTACTTC.

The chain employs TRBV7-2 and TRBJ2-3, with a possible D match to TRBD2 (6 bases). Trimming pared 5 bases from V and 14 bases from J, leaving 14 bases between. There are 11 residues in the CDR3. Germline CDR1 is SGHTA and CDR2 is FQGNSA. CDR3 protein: CASSAGPLVYF. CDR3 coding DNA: TGTGCCAGCAGCGCGGGGCCCCTGGTGTATTTT.

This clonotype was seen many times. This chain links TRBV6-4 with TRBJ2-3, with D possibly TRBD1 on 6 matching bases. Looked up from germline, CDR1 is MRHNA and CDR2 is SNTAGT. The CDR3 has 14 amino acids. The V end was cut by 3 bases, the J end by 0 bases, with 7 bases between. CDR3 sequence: CASSEDSSTDTQYF. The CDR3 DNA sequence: TGTGCCAGCAGTGAGGACAGTAGCACAGATACGCAGTATTTT.

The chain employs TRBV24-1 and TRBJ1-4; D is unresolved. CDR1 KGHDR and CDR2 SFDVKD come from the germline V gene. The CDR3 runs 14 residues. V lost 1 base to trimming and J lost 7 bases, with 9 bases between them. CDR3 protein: CATSDLFGPEKLFF. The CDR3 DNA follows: TGTGCCACCAGTGATTTATTTGGACCTGAAAAACTGTTTTTT.

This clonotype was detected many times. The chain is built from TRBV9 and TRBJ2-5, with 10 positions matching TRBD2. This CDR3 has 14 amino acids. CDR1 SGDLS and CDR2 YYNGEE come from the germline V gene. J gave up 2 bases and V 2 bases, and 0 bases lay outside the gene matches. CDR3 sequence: CASSVSGRQETQYF. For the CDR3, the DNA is TGTGCCAGCAGCGTTAGCGGGAGGCAAGAGACCCAGTACTTC.

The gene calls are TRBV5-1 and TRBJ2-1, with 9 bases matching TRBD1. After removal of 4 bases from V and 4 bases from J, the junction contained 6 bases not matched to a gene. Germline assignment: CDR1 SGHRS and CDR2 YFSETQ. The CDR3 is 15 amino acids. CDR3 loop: CASSRRDRAYNEQFF. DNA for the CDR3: TGCGCCAGCAGCCGGCGGGACAGGGCGTACAATGAGCAGTTCTTC.

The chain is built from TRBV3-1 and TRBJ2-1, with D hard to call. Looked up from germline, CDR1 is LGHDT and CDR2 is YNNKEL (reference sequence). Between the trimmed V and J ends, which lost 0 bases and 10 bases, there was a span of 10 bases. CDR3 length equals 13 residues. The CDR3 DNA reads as TGTGCCAGCAGCCAAGACTTCCGTGGGGAGCAGTTCTTC. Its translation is CASSQDFRGEQFF.

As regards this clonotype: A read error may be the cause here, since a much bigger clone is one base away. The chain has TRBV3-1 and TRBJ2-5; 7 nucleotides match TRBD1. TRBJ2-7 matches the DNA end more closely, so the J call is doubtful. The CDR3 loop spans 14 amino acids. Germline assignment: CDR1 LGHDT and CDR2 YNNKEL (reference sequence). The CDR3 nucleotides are TGTGCCAGCAGCCAAGAGAGGGGGCGCGACGAGCAGTACTTC. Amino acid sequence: CASSQERGRDEQYF.